The rows below give T cell receptor beta chains drawn from one sample of a study of post-analysis software for immune sequencing data. TCRdb called the PCR reads again in MiXCR, with one record for every CDR3 protein. Among about 760,000 distinct CDR3 sequences listed, just under 30% were seen once. Sequenced input: blood. Receptors originate from a girl between 10 and 17 years old with multiple sclerosis. CDR3s include the opening cysteine and the closing phenylalanine or tryptophan. Fields, in order: J gene, clone size, CDR3 length, V gene, D gene, CDR3 protein, CDR3 DNA. D genes are given only for firm matches. The size of a clone is reported for some rows only, either as once, few or many, or as a class for expanded clones.

TRBJ1-4 | - | 14 | TRBV9 | TRBD1 | CASSAGQINEKLFF | TGTGCCAGCAGCGCGGGACAGATTAATGAAAAACTGTTTTTT
TRBJ2-7 | few | 16 | TRBV9 | TRBD2 | CASSVFSGSSPYEQYF | TGTGCCAGCAGCGTCTTTAGCGGGAGCTCACCTTACGAGCAGTACTTC
TRBJ1-2 | many | 13 | TRBV20-1 | TRBD1 | CSARETGTYGYTF | TGCAGTGCTAGAGAGACAGGGACCTATGGCTACACCTTC
TRBJ1-5 | - | 16 | TRBV20-1 | - | CSARVVGAQSNQPQHF | TGCAGTGCTAGAGTGGTGGGAGCACAGAGCAATCAGCCCCAGCATTTT
TRBJ2-4 | - | 17 | TRBV28 | TRBD1 | CASSFSDRLWGRNIQYF | TGTGCCAGCAGTTTCTCGGACAGGCTGTGGGGGAGAAACATTCAGTACTTC
TRBJ2-3 | few | 14 | TRBV6-2/TRBV6-3 | TRBD2 | CASSYGGGSDTQYF | TGTGCCAGCAGTTACGGCGGGGGATCAGATACGCAGTATTTT
TRBJ1-5 | - | 16 | TRBV7-2 | TRBD1 | CASSLDAGGRAQPQHF | TGTGCCAGCAGCTTAGATGCAGGGGGGAGGGCTCAGCCCCAGCATTTT
TRBJ2-2 | - | 14 | TRBV27 | TRBD1 | CASSLDRAGGELFF | TGTGCCAGCAGTTTGGACAGGGCGGGCGGGGAGCTGTTTTTT
TRBJ1-5 | - | 14 | TRBV10-3 | - | CAISERDSNQPQHF | TGTGCCATCAGTGAGAGGGATAGCAATCAGCCCCAGCATTTT
TRBJ2-7 | - | 16 | TRBV3-1 | TRBD2 | CASSQSLAGDGYEQYF | TGTGCCAGCAGCCAGAGCCTAGCGGGAGACGGCTACGAGCAGTACTTC
TRBJ1-5 | few | 14 | TRBV6-1 | - | CASILTSSNQPQHF | TGTGCCAGCATTCTGACGAGTAGCAATCAGCCCCAGCATTTT